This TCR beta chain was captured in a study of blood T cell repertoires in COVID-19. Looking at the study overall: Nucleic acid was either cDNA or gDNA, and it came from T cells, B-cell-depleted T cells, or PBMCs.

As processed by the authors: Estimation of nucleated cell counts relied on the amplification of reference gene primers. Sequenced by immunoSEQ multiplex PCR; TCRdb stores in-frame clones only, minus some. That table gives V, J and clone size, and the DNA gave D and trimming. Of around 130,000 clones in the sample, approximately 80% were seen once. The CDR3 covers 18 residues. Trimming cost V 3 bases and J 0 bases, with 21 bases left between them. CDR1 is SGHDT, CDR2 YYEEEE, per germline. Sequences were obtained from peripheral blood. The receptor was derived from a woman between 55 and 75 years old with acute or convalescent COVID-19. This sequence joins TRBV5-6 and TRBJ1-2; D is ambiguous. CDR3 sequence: CASSYQGGGRLTNYGYTF. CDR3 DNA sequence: TGTGCCAGCAGCTACCAAGGTGGAGGGCGATTAACTAACTATGGCTACACCTTC.